The T cell receptor beta chain under discussion was sequenced for a study of blood T cell repertoires in COVID-19. Across the study: The samples span acute and convalescent COVID-19 from the United States, Italy and Spain.

Trimming cost V 5 bases and J 7 bases; bases outside gene matches: 10. The CDR3 is made up of 15 amino acids. The V gene's germline CDR1 is LNHDA and CDR2 SQIVND (reference sequence). The repertoire was sequenced with immunoSEQ multiplex PCR; TCRdb's copy has only in-frame clones and lacks some. The data show around 110,000 clones, approximately 80% seen once. Sequenced sample: peripheral blood. This TCR came from a woman in her 70s with acute or convalescent COVID-19. The gene calls are TRBV19 and TRBJ2-1; 8 bases are a match to TRBD1. CDR3 coding DNA: TGTGCCAGTAGTCCCCAGGGCCAGGGGGCTAATGAGCAGTTCTTC. This encodes CASSPQGQGANEQFF.